Each of the 27 T cell receptor beta chains below was sequenced from the same sample in a study of shared T cell receptors in the human thymus. Sequencing was performed with immunoSEQ multiplex PCR; in TCRdb, only in-frame clones are kept and a portion is missing. The profile shows 700,000 to 750,000 clones, roughly 85% of them singletons. These data were also filed under a second study, of human thymus T cells.

The source material was thymocytes. Receptor source: a girl younger than two with a congenital heart defect.

The chain is built from TRBV7-2 and TRBJ1-1, with TRBD1 as a possible D gene (5 bases). This CDR3 is 14 amino acids long. V was shortened by 5 bases and J by 3 bases, with 13 bases between the two germline ends. The germline CDR1 and CDR2 sequences are SGHTA and FQGNSA. The CDR3 reads CASSGGGDDTEAFF. The CDR3 nucleotides are TGTGCCAGCAGCGGTGGAGGGGATGACACTGAAGCTTTCTTT.

This CDR3 reads CASSLATGGEQYF. The CDR3 DNA sequence: TGTGCCAGCAGCTTGGCCACAGGGGGAGAGCAGTACTTC. The J gene is TRBJ2-7, the V gene TRBV5-6, with 8 bases aligning to TRBD1. Germline V lookup: CDR1 SGHDT, CDR2 YYEEEE. There are 13 residues in the CDR3. Trimming at V came to 0 bases and at J to 7 bases, leaving 3 bases not matched to a gene.

This clone was detected once. The V call is TRBV28, the J call TRBJ1-1; D may be TRBD1 (6 bases). The germline CDR1 and CDR2 sequences are MDHEN and SYDVKM. This CDR3 is 14 amino acids long. Trimming shortened V by 8 bases and J by 6 bases, and 19 bases separated the two germline ends. The CDR3 reads CASGIQGVKAEAFF. The CDR3 bases are TGTGCCAGCGGGATACAGGGAGTTAAGGCTGAAGCTTTCTTT.

The chain combines TRBV2 with TRBJ2-7, with 7 bases aligning to TRBD1. This CDR3 has 14 amino acids. Trimming took 3 bases from V and 3 from J; bases not matched to a gene: 5. The germline gives CDR1 SNHLY, CDR2 FYNNEI. The CDR3 sequence: CASSDGTEGYEQYF. DNA for the CDR3: TGTGCCAGCAGTGATGGGACAGAGGGCTACGAGCAGTACTTC.

This clone was seen more than once but under ten times. The rearrangement links TRBV12-5 to TRBJ1-2; no reliable D call. This CDR3 is built from 13 residues. Germline V lookup: CDR1 LGHNT, CDR2 FRNRAP. The V gene lost 7 bases and the J gene lost 6 bases, with 15 bases spanning the gap. The CDR3 here is CASATPGWDGYTF. CDR3 DNA: TGTGCTAGTGCCACACCGGGGTGGGATGGCTACACCTTC. The variable domain in full, with the rest retrieved from reference TRBV12-5 and TRBJ1-2, is DARVTQTPRHKVTEMGQEVTMRCQPILGHNTVFWYRQTMMQGLELLAYFRNRAPLDDSGMPKDRFSAEMPDATLATLKIQPSEPRDSAVYFCASATPGWDGYTFGSGTRLTVV.

This sequence joins TRBV7-9 and TRBJ1-6; possible D gene TRBD1, 6 bases. The CDR3 loop spans 19 amino acids. Germline V CDR1 and CDR2: SEHNR, FQNEAQ (reference sequence). V was shortened by 8 bases and J by 3 bases, with 26 bases between the two germline ends. CDR3 sequence: CASAPQGLDADFYNSPLHF. The CDR3 nucleotides read TGTGCCAGCGCCCCACAGGGTCTCGATGCCGACTTCTATAATTCACCCCTCCACTTT. The full variable domain, in which reference TRBV7-9 and TRBJ1-6 provide the parts outside the CDR3, is DTGVSQNPRHKITKRGQNVTFRCDPISEHNRLYWYRQTLGQGPEFLTYFQNEAQLEKSRLLSDRFSAERPKGSFSTLEIQRTEQGDSAMYLCASAPQGLDADFYNSPLHFGNGTRLTVT.

The CDR3 reads CASGLVGRGRDEQYF. The CDR3 DNA follows: TGTGCTAGTGGTTTGGTGGGCAGGGGGCGGGACGAGCAGTACTTC. The chain combines TRBV12-5 with TRBJ2-7, with TRBD1 identical over 8 bases. Germline trimming cut 0 bases from V and 5 bases from J; bases unmatched to any gene: 6. The CDR3 is 15 residues long. Germline CDR1 is LGHNT and CDR2 is FRNRAP.

The CDR3 loop reads CASSFGTDISGNTIYF. CDR3 nucleotides: TGTGCCAGCAGTTTTGGGACAGATATCTCTGGAAACACCATATATTTT. The chain has TRBV28 and TRBJ1-3; 7 bases are shared with TRBD1. With 3 bases clipped from V and 0 bases from J, the junction kept 5 bases outside the gene matches. From germline, CDR1 is MDHEN and CDR2 SYDVKM. This CDR3 region has 16 residues.

This chain uses TRBV2 with TRBJ1-1, with D hard to call. The CDR3 extends over 14 amino acids. Germline V gene data show CDR1 as SNHLY and CDR2 as FYNNEI. V lost 1 base and J 0 bases, leaving 6 bases between the germline ends. The CDR3 DNA is TGTGCCAGCAGTGAAGACACTATGAACACTGAAGCTTTCTTT. Its protein product is CASSEDTMNTEAFF.

J is TRBJ2-1 and V is TRBV6-4; possibly TRBD2 for D (5 bases). CDR3 length equals 13 residues. Germline-derived CDR1 and CDR2 are MRHNA and SNTAGT. Trimming removed 5 bases from V and 7 bases from J, with 12 bases in between. The CDR3 DNA follows: TGTGCCAGCAGTCCTGCCGGGGAAAATGAGCAGTTCTTC. Translated: CASSPAGENEQFF.

V and J are TRBV20-1 and TRBJ1-1, with unresolved D. The germline V and J ends were trimmed by 7 bases and 10 bases, with 16 bases remaining between them. This CDR3 is 11 amino acids long. Germline assignment: CDR1 DFQATT and CDR2 SNEGSKA (reference sequence). Here the CDR3 reads CSESTTLAAFF. DNA of the CDR3: TGCAGTGAGTCGACGACATTGGCAGCTTTCTTT.

J is TRBJ2-3 and V is TRBV5-4; D is unresolved. The CDR3 spans 13 residues. V was trimmed by 2 bases and J by 6 bases, leaving 10 bases between them. Germline V lookup: CDR1 SGHNT, CDR2 YYREEE (reference sequence). DNA of the CDR3: TGTGCCAGCAGCTTAGTTGTCGGGGATACGCAGTATTTT. Its protein is CASSLVVGDTQYF.

This chain joins TRBV9 and TRBJ2-7, with TRBD2 matching 7 bases. V trimming: 4 bases; J trimming: 1 base; junction bases outside the gene matches: 17. CDR3 length equals 18 residues. In germline, CDR1 is SGDLS, CDR2 YYNGEE. The CDR3 bases are TGTGCCAGCAGCCCACACGGACTGAAACGGGAGGCTTCCTACGAGCAGTACTTC. Translating gives CASSPHGLKREASYEQYF.

This chain joins TRBV7-3 and TRBJ2-5; D possibly corresponds to TRBD2 (6 bases). From germline, CDR1 is SGHTA and CDR2 FQGTGA. V was clipped by 5 bases and J by 2 bases, with 15 bases between them. The CDR3 consists of 15 residues. This CDR3 reads CASSPSGSGQETQYF. For the CDR3, the DNA is TGTGCCAGCAGCCCGTCCGGGAGTGGGCAAGAGACCCAGTACTTC.

The chain is built from TRBV28 and TRBJ2-1; TRBD2 matches at 9 bases. The CDR3 contains 15 residues. Looked up from germline, CDR1 is MDHEN and CDR2 is SYDVKM. V shed 6 bases and J 7 bases; nucleotides not matched to a gene: 10. CDR3 bases: TGTGCCAGCAGAACCGGGACTAGCTCCCCAAATGAGCAGTTCTTC. It is translated as CASRTGTSSPNEQFF.

The rearrangement links TRBV4-1 to TRBJ1-1, with a weak D call TRBD1 (6 bases). This CDR3 spans 17 amino acids. The germline CDR1 and CDR2 sequences are MGHRA and YSYEKL. The V and J ends lost 0 bases and 3 bases respectively, with 17 bases between them. In DNA, the CDR3 is TGCGCCAGCAGCCAAGATCCCATTGAGTCAGGGGACACTGAAGCTTTCTTT. It specifies CASSQDPIESGDTEAFF.

V and J are TRBV7-2 and TRBJ1-4, with D possibly being TRBD1 (5 bases). V was trimmed by 6 bases and J by 5 bases, leaving 16 bases between them. From germline, CDR1 is SGHTA and CDR2 FQGNSA. This CDR3 is 15 amino acids long. The CDR3, as DNA: TGTGCCAGCAGGCGACTTGGGGGGGGGAATGAAAAACTGTTTTTT. Translated, it gives CASRRLGGGNEKLFF.

The rearrangement joins TRBV5-1 to TRBJ2-1; a possible D gene is TRBD1 (5 bases). This CDR3 contains 15 residues. Per the germline V gene, CDR1 is SGHRS and CDR2 is YFSETQ. V gave up 1 base and J gave up 5 bases, with 13 bases separating them. The CDR3 is CASSLTGHSDNEQFF. The DNA of the CDR3 is TGCGCCAGCAGCTTGACAGGCCATTCGGACAATGAGCAGTTCTTC. Complete variable domain (other parts from reference TRBV5-1 and TRBJ2-1): KAGVTQTPRYLIKTRGQQVTLSCSPISGHRSVSWYQQTPGQGLQFLFEYFSETQRNKGNFPGRFSGRQFSNSRSEMNVSTLELGDSALYLCASSLTGHSDNEQFFGPGTRLTVL.

V and J are TRBV27 and TRBJ1-5; TRBD1 matches at 9 bases. The trim removed 5 bases at V and 7 bases at J, leaving 9 bases unmatched. CDR3 size: 15 residues. In germline, CDR1 is MNHEY, CDR2 SMNVEV (reference sequence). The CDR3: CASSPPGTGGQPQHF. CDR3 nucleotide sequence: TGTGCCAGCAGTCCCCCGGGAACAGGGGGCCAGCCCCAGCATTTT.

This clone came up once. The chain recombines TRBV15 with TRBJ2-1; TRBD2 matches at 14 bases. V shed 0 bases and J 6 bases; nucleotides not matched to a gene: 10. Germline CDR1 reads LNHNV; CDR2 reads YYDKDF (reference sequence). There are 19 residues in the CDR3. The CDR3 nucleotides are TGTGCCACCAGCAGAGAGATTAATGGGACTAGCGGGGGCCCCAATGAGCAGTTCTTC. Protein: CATSREINGTSGGPNEQFF.

V and J are TRBV5-1 and TRBJ1-2; D is possibly TRBD1 (6 bases). Germline-derived CDR1 and CDR2 are SGHRS and YFSETQ. Deletions cut 0 bases from V and 4 bases from J, with 16 bases between. The CDR3 consists of 16 residues. The CDR3 DNA reads TGCGCCAGCAGCTTGGGACAGGCGATTCCATTCTATGGCTACACCTTC. Translated, it gives CASSLGQAIPFYGYTF.

Details on this clone: The sample holds other DNA sequences that translate to the same CDR3. The rearrangement uses TRBV19 and TRBJ1-1; a weak D match, TRBD1 (6 bases). The CDR3 sequence is 12 residues long. Germline CDR1 reads LNHDA; CDR2 reads SQIVND (reference sequence). With 3 bases removed from V and 8 bases from J, the gap between germline ends came to 10 bases. The CDR3 loop is CASSIGQGEAFF. DNA of the CDR3: TGTGCCAGTAGTATTGGGCAGGGGGAAGCTTTCTTT.

CDR3: CASGGSVYGYTF. The DNA of the CDR3 is TGTGCCAGCGGAGGTAGTGTCTATGGCTACACCTTC. The chain joins TRBV2 to TRBJ1-2; no clear D. V was cut by 8 bases and J by 4 bases, with 11 bases left in between. Per the germline V gene, CDR1 is SNHLY and CDR2 is FYNNEI. The CDR3 spans 12 residues.

The chain links TRBV14 to TRBJ1-5, with 7 positions matching TRBD1. The trim removed 8 bases at V and 0 bases at J, leaving 10 bases unmatched. Germline CDR1 SGHDN, CDR2 FVKESK. The CDR3 extends over 16 amino acids. In DNA, the CDR3 is TGTGCCAGCTTGCGGTACGGGACAGTTAGCAATCAGCCCCAGCATTTT. This sequence encodes CASLRYGTVSNQPQHF.

This chain connects TRBV20-1 to TRBJ1-2, with D perhaps matching TRBD1 (5 bases). CDR1 is DFQATT and CDR2 is SNEGSKA in the germline V gene (reference sequence). Trimming cost V 6 bases and J 9 bases, with 11 bases left between them. The CDR3 runs to 10 residues. For the CDR3, the DNA is TGCAGTGCCTGGGGGGGGAGCTACACCTTC. This sequence encodes CSAWGGSYTF.

This chain connects TRBV27 to TRBJ2-4; 7 bases line up with TRBD1. V dropped 6 bases and J dropped 5; count of bases not matched to a gene: 4. CDR3 size: 13 residues. Germline V CDR1 and CDR2: MNHEY, SMNVEV (reference sequence). CDR3 nucleotide sequence: TGTGCCAGCAGCCCAGGACAGGAAAACATTCAGTACTTC. It specifies CASSPGQENIQYF.

This clone was counted between two and nine times. The chain links TRBV5-8 to TRBJ1-6, with 7 positions matching TRBD1. In germline, CDR1 is SGHTS, CDR2 YDEGEE. This CDR3 has 14 residues. J lost 9 bases, V lost 4 bases, and 7 bases had no gene match. In DNA, the CDR3 is TGTGCCAGCAGCCGAACAGGGGATCGTTCACCCCTCCACTTT. Translating it yields CASSRTGDRSPLHF.